Shown below are 14 T cell receptor beta chains from a single sample sequenced in a study of graft-versus-host responses after intestinal transplantation. These TCRs' antigens remain unknown. Profiled with immunoSEQ multiplex PCR; TCRdb holds only in-frame clones, not every one. The table shows tens of thousands of clones, with 94% occurring only once. Sequenced material: unstimulated CD4+ T cells sorted from spleen or lymph node cells, taken before transplant. Source of these receptors: a human donor who was the organ donor for an intestinal transplant.

The J gene is TRBJ1-5, the V gene TRBV5-1, with D possibly matching TRBD1 (6 bases). The CDR3 spans 14 residues. The V gene lost 0 bases and the J gene lost 9 bases, with 13 bases spanning the gap. The germline V gene has CDR1 SGHRS and CDR2 YFSETQ. The CDR3 region has the DNA TGCGCCAGCAGCTTGGAACAGGGAGGGTCGCCCCAGCATTTT. Its translation is CASSLEQGGSPQHF.

The sample holds one count of this clone. The chain joins TRBV4-1 to TRBJ1-1, with D tentatively TRBD1 (6 bases). The CDR3 is made up of 14 amino acids. The V gene lost 4 bases and the J gene lost 1 base, with 10 bases spanning the gap. CDR1 is MGHRA and CDR2 is YSYEKL in the germline V gene. The CDR3 nucleotides read TGCGCCAGCAGCCGGGGGCACTGGAACACTGAAGCTTTCTTT. The encoded protein is CASSRGHWNTEAFF.

This clone was counted between two and nine times. V gene TRBV11-3 combines with J gene TRBJ2-7; 7 bases are a match to TRBD2. The ends lost 5 bases at V and 8 bases at J; junction bases unmatched: 9. CDR3 size: 13 residues. Germline V gene sequence: CDR1 SGHNT, CDR2 YENEEA. CDR3 DNA: TGTGCCAGCAGCCCGGGACTATCTACGAAGCAGTACTTC. It yields the protein CASSPGLSTKQYF. The full variable domain, completed using reference TRBV11-3 and TRBJ2-7, is EAGVVQSPRYKIIEKKQPVAFWCNPISGHNTLYWYLQNLGQGPELLIRYENEEAVDDSQLPKDRFSAERLKGVDSTLKIQPAELGDSAVYLCASSPGLSTKQYFGPGTRLTVT.

The chain has TRBV7-2 and TRBJ2-7; 8 bases are a match to TRBD2. Germline CDR1 and CDR2: SGHTA and FQGNSA. The CDR3 sequence is 16 residues long. V lost 5 bases to trimming and J lost 5 bases; unmatched junction nucleotides: 14. This chain's CDR3 is CASSNRGQRGTHEQYF. The DNA of the CDR3 is TGTGCCAGCAGCAACAGAGGCCAGCGGGGGACCCACGAGCAGTACTTC.

This chain connects TRBV7-9 to TRBJ2-6, with 7 bases matching TRBD1. Germline V gene lookup returns CDR1 SEHNR and CDR2 FQNEAQ (reference sequence). Trimming removed 9 bases from V and 0 bases from J; junction bases left unmatched: 5. The CDR3 extends over 15 amino acids. The CDR3 loop reads CASGTAPSGANVLTF. CDR3 nucleotides: TGTGCCAGTGGGACAGCCCCCTCTGGGGCCAACGTCCTGACTTTC.

V is TRBV19 and J is TRBJ1-6; the D is unclear. Germline CDR1 LNHDA, CDR2 SQIVND (reference sequence). V was trimmed by 2 bases and J by 0 bases, leaving 11 bases between them. CDR3 length equals 17 residues. As DNA, the CDR3 is TGTGCCAGTAGTATAATCCGGACGAGCTCCTATAATTCACCCCTCCACTTT. As protein: CASSIIRTSSYNSPLHF.

The genes are TRBV11-2 and TRBJ1-2, with a possible D match to TRBD1 (6 bases). Trimming shortened V by 5 bases and J by 0 bases, and 16 bases separated the two germline ends. The CDR3 sequence is 16 residues long. In germline, CDR1 is SGHAT, CDR2 FQNNGV. The chain's CDR3 is CASSQIRDTTNYGYTF. CDR3 DNA sequence: TGTGCCAGCAGCCAAATCCGGGACACAACTAACTATGGCTACACCTTC.

J is TRBJ2-5 and V is TRBV5-1; weak D call: TRBD1 (5 bases). Germline values: CDR1 SGHRS, CDR2 YFSETQ. This CDR3 spans 15 amino acids. V was cut by 3 bases and J by 2 bases, with 14 bases left in between. CDR3 coding DNA: TGCGCCAGCAGCTCGGCCAGGGCGGATCAAGAGACCCAGTACTTC. Translation: CASSSARADQETQYF. Combining the CDR3 with reference TRBV5-1 and TRBJ2-5 gives the whole variable domain KAGVTQTPRYLIKTRGQQVTLSCSPISGHRSVSWYQQTPGQGLQFLFEYFSETQRNKGNFPGRFSGRQFSNSRSEMNVSTLELGDSALYLCASSSARADQETQYFGPGTRLLVL.

To note about this clone: The same CDR3 also results from other DNA sequences found in this sample. This rearrangement joins TRBV11-2 to TRBJ1-1; D not certain. The CDR3 is 13 amino acids. Trimming removed 2 bases at V and 1 base at J, with 5 bases between. Germline V CDR1 and CDR2: SGHAT, FQNNGV. In DNA form, the CDR3 reads TGTGCCAGCAGCTTATGGGGGAACACTGAAGCTTTCTTT. It yields the protein CASSLWGNTEAFF.

The rearrangement links TRBV7-9 to TRBJ2-7; D is tentatively TRBD1 or TRBD2 (5 bases each). V lost 5 bases, J lost 1 base, and 24 bases lay in between. The CDR3 spans 18 residues. Germline values: CDR1 SEHNR, CDR2 FQNEAQ (reference sequence). CDR3 nucleotide sequence: TGTGCCAGCAGCCTAATACCGGGACCCATTTTGGTATCCTACGAGCAGTACTTC. It is translated as CASSLIPGPILVSYEQYF.

This clone was seen a few times. The chain uses TRBV19 and TRBJ1-4; TRBD1 is a possible D gene (5 bases). V gave up 6 bases and J gave up 15 bases, with 17 bases separating them. The length of the CDR3 is 12 residues. Germline V gene data show CDR1 as LNHDA and CDR2 as SQIVND (reference sequence). The CDR3 here is CASRSGGYQLFF. Here the CDR3 DNA reads TGTGCCAGTAGATCCGGGGGATACCAGTTGTTTTTT.

This chain joins TRBV6-5 and TRBJ2-7; 15 bases line up with TRBD2. Unmatched junction bases numbered 1, after V lost 4 bases and J lost 6 bases. The germline V gene encodes CDR1 MNHEY and CDR2 SVGAGI. The CDR3 consists of 14 residues. The CDR3 DNA is TGTGCCAGCAGTTGGACTAGCGGGGGGGCCGAGCAGTACTTC. This encodes CASSWTSGGAEQYF.

V usage is TRBV28 and J usage is TRBJ1-2; D remains ambiguous. With 4 bases removed from V and 3 bases from J, the gap between germline ends came to 12 bases. CDR1 is MDHEN, CDR2 SYDVKM, per germline. The CDR3 has 14 residues. CDR3 region: CASSSRLTHYGYTF. The CDR3 nucleotides read TGTGCCAGCAGTTCACGTCTTACCCACTATGGCTACACCTTC.

The count of this clone is one. The rearrangement joins TRBV6-5 to TRBJ1-1; 9 nucleotides line up with TRBD1. V shed 5 bases, J shed 0 bases, and the junction held 1 base outside the gene matches. This CDR3 spans 14 amino acids. Germline lookup yields CDR1 MNHEY and CDR2 SVGAGI. DNA for the CDR3: TGTGCCAGCAGTAGGGACAGGGTGAACACTGAAGCTTTCTTT. Amino acid sequence: CASSRDRVNTEAFF.